A selection of T cell receptor beta chains follows, all from one sample in a study of a mutant IDH1 vaccine in newly diagnosed glioma. Generated by immunoSEQ multiplex PCR, the TCRdb table keeps only in-frame clones and is missing some. The sample records about 59,000 clones, 75% to 95% being singletons. This specimen consisted of PBMCs, obtained from a glioma patient treated with radiotherapy, temozolomide or both. The source is a man aged 45-65 years with glioma. Each CDR3 is given without its conserved first and last residue. Expanded clones are given a class, and other clones once, few, many or no size at all.

V	J	size	CDR3
TRBV4-3	TRBJ1-3	-	ASSQGVGPGNTIY
TRBV28	TRBJ1-1	-	ASSLSTGGRTEAF
TRBV7-2	TRBJ1-4	-	ASSLGGQANEKLF
TRBV7-2	TRBJ2-1	-	ASSLGGGYNEQF
TRBV6-5	TRBJ2-7	-	ASSYSPPYEQY
TRBV28	TRBJ1-5	-	ASSPPRGGQPQH
TRBV19	TRBJ1-1	few	ASSSYRDTEAF
TRBV2	TRBJ2-2	-	ASTGLAGVGGELF
TRBV27	TRBJ2-3	-	ASSLGLTVTDTQY
TRBV19	TRBJ1-1	-	ASSRGTGLNTEAF
TRBV4-1	TRBJ2-1	-	ASSPTHSGGPVFVQF
TRBV23-1	TRBJ2-5	-	ASSQPGDRGGEETQY
TRBV2	TRBJ1-4	-	ARQGANEKLF
TRBV19	TRBJ2-2	-	ASGYTGELF
TRBV7-3	TRBJ2-1	-	ASSLRAGRNEQF
TRBV7-3	TRBJ1-1	-	ASSPQRDTEAF
TRBV6-1	TRBJ2-7	-	ASSEWGNPYEQY
TRBV5-4	TRBJ1-1	few	ASSLTGGITMNTEAF
TRBV10-3	TRBJ1-5	-	ATRGGAGQPQH
TRBV4-1	TRBJ2-5	-	ASSQDGAGQETQY
TRBV6-6	TRBJ2-7	few	ASSTLGGNAEQY
TRBV28	TRBJ2-5	-	ASSERQGLQETQY
TRBV11-3	TRBJ2-3	-	ASSEGTWTPDTQY
TRBV2	TRBJ2-3	-	ASSLVDTQY
TRBV4-3	TRBJ2-7	-	ASSQDRGLYEQY
TRBV7-2	TRBJ1-2	-	ASSLGGTETNYGYT
TRBV5-1	TRBJ2-7	-	ASRTGGESYEQY
TRBV14	TRBJ1-2	-	ASSGSGKTYGYT
TRBV5-1	TRBJ2-7	once	ASSLGHPYEQY
TRBV6-1	TRBJ2-7	-	ASRASGRYPYEQY
TRBV6-5	TRBJ1-1	-	ASSSRGGGTEAF
TRBV28	TRBJ1-1	-	ASSPWGDRGVTEAF
TRBV30	TRBJ2-2	-	AWSTGLPNTGELF
TRBV19	TRBJ1-5	once	ANLPGQGYNQPQH
TRBV19	TRBJ2-1	-	ASTRTSGSYEQF
TRBV14	TRBJ2-7	-	ASSQAGTAPYEQY
TRBV14	TRBJ2-7	-	ASSPAGQRGEQY
TRBV6-5	TRBJ2-7	-	ASRDRVFDEQY
TRBV14	TRBJ1-1	once	ASSRTGGFEAF
TRBV5-1	TRBJ2-3	-	ASKAKSTDTQY
TRBV7-2	TRBJ1-2	-	ASSLVPGNYGYT
TRBV20-1	TRBJ1-2	few	SASPGYGYT
TRBV27	TRBJ1-5	-	ASSLSTGAWEPQH
TRBV4-3	TRBJ2-3	-	ASSQARGRDTQY
TRBV6-5	-	-	ASSYYGRGRYEQY
TRBV4-3	TRBJ2-4	-	ASSQDGRGGNIQY
TRBV4-1	TRBJ2-7	-	ASSPSTGGTSEQY
TRBV5-1	TRBJ2-5	-	ASSPGQGAETQY
TRBV6-5	TRBJ1-4	-	ASSQGDLRVGLF
TRBV6-6	TRBJ2-7	once	ASTNLNSYEQY
TRBV5-6	TRBJ1-1	-	ASSLFSRELSEAF
TRBV5-4	TRBJ1-5	once	ASSNQEGNQPQH
TRBV20-1	TRBJ2-5	-	SARREETQY